Listed below are T cell receptor beta chains from one sample, sequenced in a study of blood T cell repertoires in COVID-19. Clones were sequenced by immunoSEQ multiplex PCR, and TCRdb holds only the in-frame ones, with some missing. The repertoire holds about 100,000 clones, with almost 80% as singletons. The specimen sequenced was peripheral blood. All receptors come from a woman in her seventies with acute or convalescent COVID-19. Both conserved end residues are part of each CDR3. The order of the fields is CDR3 length, V gene, D gene, J gene, clone size, CDR3 protein, CDR3 DNA. A D gene is named only where the DNA matches it firmly. Rows give clone size only sometimes, using once, few, many, or a class for an expanded clone.

>12|TRBV7-3|TRBD1|TRBJ1-2|-
CASSSPDRAPTF
TGTGCCAGCAGCTCCCCGGACAGGGCCCCGACCTTC
>20|TRBV9|-|TRBJ1-3|-
CASSVDLHRSAPYSGNTIYF
TGTGCCAGCAGCGTAGATCTCCACAGATCAGCTCCTTACTCTGGAAACACCATATATTTT
>16|TRBV3-1/TRBV3-2|TRBD1|TRBJ1-1|-
CASSLGTGGVGTEAFF
TGTGCCAGCAGCCTCGGGACAGGGGGCGTAGGAACTGAAGCTTTCTTT
>15|TRBV5-1|-|TRBJ1-1|-
CASSFGVQRNTEAFF
TGCGCCAGCAGCTTCGGAGTCCAAAGGAACACTGAAGCTTTCTTT
>13|TRBV30|-|TRBJ2-1|-
CAGGAASYNEQFF
TGTGCCGGGGGGGCGGCGTCCTACAATGAGCAGTTCTTC
>15|TRBV12-5|-|TRBJ2-5|-
CASGQASIEVETQYF
TGTGCTAGTGGCCAGGCCTCGATCGAAGTAGAGACCCAGTACTTC
>14|TRBV7-9|-|TRBJ1-1|once
CASSLQGGNTEAFF
TGTGCCAGCAGCCTTCAGGGAGGGAACACTGAAGCTTTCTTT
>12|TRBV7-2|-|TRBJ2-3|-
CASGLAVDTQYF
TGTGCCAGCGGGCTAGCAGTGGATACGCAGTATTTT
>13|TRBV2|-|TRBJ1-1|-
CASSELWGGTAFF
TGTGCCAGCAGTGAGTTGTGGGGCGGGACGGCTTTCTTT
>13|TRBV2|-|TRBJ1-2|-
CASSATGARGYTF
TGTGCCAGCAGTGCAACAGGCGCTCGTGGCTACACCTTC